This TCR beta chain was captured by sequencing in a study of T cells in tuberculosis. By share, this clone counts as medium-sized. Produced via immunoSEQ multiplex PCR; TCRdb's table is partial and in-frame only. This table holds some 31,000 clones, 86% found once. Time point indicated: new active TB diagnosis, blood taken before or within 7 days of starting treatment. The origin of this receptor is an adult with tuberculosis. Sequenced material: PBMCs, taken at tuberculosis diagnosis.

CDR3 region: CASSSGQGASYEQYF. CDR3 DNA: TGTGCCAGCAGCTCCGGACAGGGAGCGTCCTACGAGCAGTACTTC. This chain joins TRBV25-1 and TRBJ2-7; 8 nucleotides match TRBD1. The CDR3 has 15 amino acids. The J segment lost 1 base and the V segment lost 6 bases, leaving 8 bases of the junction unmatched. The germline V gene has CDR1 MGHDK and CDR2 SYGVNS.